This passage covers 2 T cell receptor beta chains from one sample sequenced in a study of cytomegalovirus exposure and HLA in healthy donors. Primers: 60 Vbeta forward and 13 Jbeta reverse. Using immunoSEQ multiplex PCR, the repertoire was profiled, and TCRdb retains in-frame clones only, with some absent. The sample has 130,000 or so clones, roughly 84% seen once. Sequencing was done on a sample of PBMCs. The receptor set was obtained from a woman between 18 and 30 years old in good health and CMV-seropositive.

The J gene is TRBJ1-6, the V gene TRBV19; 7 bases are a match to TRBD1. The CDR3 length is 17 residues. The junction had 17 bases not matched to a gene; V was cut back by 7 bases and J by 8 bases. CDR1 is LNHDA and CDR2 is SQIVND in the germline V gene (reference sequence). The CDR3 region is CASKPTGSKGLDSPLHF. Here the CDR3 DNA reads TGTGCCAGTAAACCGACAGGGAGTAAGGGGCTTGATTCACCCCTCCACTTT.

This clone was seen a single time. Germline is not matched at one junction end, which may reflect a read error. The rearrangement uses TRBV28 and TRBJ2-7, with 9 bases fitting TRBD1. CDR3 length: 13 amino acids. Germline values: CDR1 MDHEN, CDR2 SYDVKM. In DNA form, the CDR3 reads TGTGCCAGCTTCAATACTTTGGGACAGGGCCACGTCTTC. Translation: CASFNTLGQGHVF. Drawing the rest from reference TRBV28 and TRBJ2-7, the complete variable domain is DVKVTQSSRYLVKRTGEKVFLECVQDMDHENMFWYRQDPGLGLRLIYFSYDVKMKEKGDIPEGYSVSREKKERFSLILESASTNQTSMYLCASFNTLGQGHVFGPGTRLTVT.